One TCR beta chain is described in this entry. This clone appeared a single time. What antigen it recognizes has not been identified. One base away there is no much larger clone; base qualities are not given. V loses 8 bases at its end and J loses 1 base; junction bases beyond the gene matches: 5. CDR1 WSHSY and CDR2 SAAADI were looked up in the germline V gene. From its cysteine to its phenylalanine, the CDR3 spans 14 amino acids. Just the 42-base CDR3 DNA is kept, in frame starting at base 1. The CDR3 regions of human TCRbeta chains were analyzed by immunosequencing. Concerning the study's data processing: Repertoire TCRs were matched against a reference library of SARS-CoV-2-specific TCRs generated with the MIRA antigen-specificity platform. Breadth was defined as the fraction of unique TCRs that were SARS-CoV-2-associated. Depth was defined as the fraction of total T cells that were SARS-CoV-2-associated. Each spike-specific TCR was assigned to its reactive spike region and to a CD4 or CD8 class using the MIRA data. Log10-transformed breadth and depth values were compared by one-way ANOVA with Sidak's multiple comparisons tests. TCRdb limited this immuneACCESS table to in-frame rearrangements with V and J called. A share of clones is missing; checked studies link under half to unresolved V genes, and the rest is unexplained. Clonal size and the V and J genes are those of that table, whereas D and trimming came from the DNA. This sample lists 200,000 or so clones; approximately 90% were detected once. In total, the top ten clones hold roughly 6.5% of the sample.

The sample belongs to a study of T cell responses to AZD1222 COVID-19 vaccine (dated by TCRdb to about 2021). The study in broad terms: Because spike-specific TCR depth and breadth did not differ between the two schedules, AZD1222 recipients who got a second dose at roughly 4 weeks were pooled with those who got a second dose at roughly 12 weeks. A total of 230 to 250 trial participants underwent TCR sequencing, of whom some 210 received two doses of AZD1222 and about 25 received two doses of the MenACWY control vaccine. Enrollment into the trials was organized by age into subgroups of 18-55, 56-69 and 70-plus years, and those subgroups contained approximately 160, 26 and 62 TCR-sequenced participants, respectively.

Findings and caveats that apply to the study as a whole: Participants were mostly white British, with more females than males. The authors suggested clonal diversity may have been underestimated. Reportedly, almost half of the unique spike-specific TCRs recognized epitopes lying outside the regions that are mutated in the B.1.351 and B.1.1.7 variants. In the small 56-69-year group, the increase in depth fell short of significance, most likely because of low power. Because no day 14 peak-response samples were available, the repertoires could be characterized only after the peak T cell response. Conclusions about previously exposed vaccinees were limited because only six AZD1222 recipients were SARS-CoV-2 seropositive at baseline. Vaccine-associated CD4 TCRs spanned the whole spike protein, with dominant responses in regions 160-218 and 743-854. After two AZD1222 doses, both the breadth and the depth of spike-specific TCRs were significantly higher than at day 0 and than in MenACWY recipients.

Per the publication, the time point label means: baseline before first vaccination. Samples from vaccinated people were obtained from the UK trials COV001 and COV002, which included a single-blind randomized controlled phase 2/3 trial of AZD1222 (ChAdOx1 nCoV-19) in healthy adults. For TCRbeta chain sequencing, PBMC samples from trial participants were taken at day 0 and at day 28 after the second dose. The clonotype originates from an adult in good health. The chain links TRBV10-2 with TRBJ1-5, with 7 bases in between that match TRBD1. Here the sequenced sample was peripheral blood, taken on day 0 of AZD1222 vaccination. The CDR3 protein is CASLEGASNQPQHF. The nucleotide sequence is TGCGCCAGCCTGGAGGGGGCGAGCAATCAGCCCCAGCATTTT.